This is a list of T cell receptor beta chains from one sample in a study of blood T cell repertoires in COVID-19. Profiling relied on immunoSEQ multiplex PCR, and the TCRdb table lists in-frame clones only, not all of them. The sample lists about 310,000 clones; 75% to 90% were seen once. The sequencing sample was made of peripheral blood. These receptors were obtained from a woman in her 30s with COVID-19, enrolled during active disease. The CDR3 runs from the conserved cysteine through the conserved F or W. Each record gives: D gene, J gene, clone size, V gene, CDR3 DNA, CDR3 protein. A D gene is named only where the DNA matches it firmly. Rows give clone size only sometimes, using once, few, many, or a class for an expanded clone.

d_gene: TRBD2; j_gene: TRBJ2-1; abundance: -; v_gene: TRBV19; CDR3nt: TGTGCCAGTACCCAAGGCCTAGCGGGATATTACAATGAGCAGTTCTTC; CDR3aa: CASTQGLAGYYNEQFF
d_gene: TRBD1; j_gene: TRBJ1-1; abundance: -; v_gene: TRBV20-1; CDR3nt: TGCAGCGCCTTCGGGGGACAGAGAGCTTTCTTT; CDR3aa: CSAFGGQRAFF
d_gene: -; j_gene: TRBJ1-1; abundance: -; v_gene: TRBV19; CDR3nt: TGTGCCAGTAGGTCGGACGGGGGGCGGACTGAAGCTTTCTTT; CDR3aa: CASRSDGGRTEAFF
d_gene: -; j_gene: TRBJ2-1; abundance: -; v_gene: TRBV6-5; CDR3nt: TGTGCCAGCAGTTACTCGTATAACAGGGGGGGCAATGAGCAGTTCTTC; CDR3aa: CASSYSYNRGGNEQFF
d_gene: TRBD2; j_gene: TRBJ2-3; abundance: -; v_gene: TRBV13; CDR3nt: TGTGCCAGCAGCTCCACCGAGCGGGATTTATGCACAGATACGCAGTATTTT; CDR3aa: CASSSTERDLCTDTQYF
d_gene: TRBD2; j_gene: TRBJ2-2; abundance: -; v_gene: TRBV5-4; CDR3nt: TGTGCCAGCAGCTTGGTTTCGCGGGAGGGTACCGGGGAGCTGTTTTTT; CDR3aa: CASSLVSREGTGELFF
d_gene: TRBD2; j_gene: TRBJ2-5; abundance: -; v_gene: TRBV4-1; CDR3nt: TGCGCCAGCAGCCAGGGACTAGTGTCATCGGAGACCCAGTACTTC; CDR3aa: CASSQGLVSSETQYF
d_gene: TRBD1; j_gene: TRBJ1-2; abundance: -; v_gene: TRBV18; CDR3nt: TGTGCCAGCTCGCGTCGGACAGGGTATGGCTACACCTTC; CDR3aa: CASSRRTGYGYTF
d_gene: TRBD2; j_gene: TRBJ2-3; abundance: -; v_gene: TRBV18; CDR3nt: TGTGCCAGCTCACCCAAATGGGACTATTTCACAGATACGCAGTATTTT; CDR3aa: CASSPKWDYFTDTQYF
d_gene: TRBD1; j_gene: TRBJ1-2; abundance: -; v_gene: TRBV28; CDR3nt: TGTGCCAGCAGAGTGACAGGGGAAGGCTACACCTTC; CDR3aa: CASRVTGEGYTF
d_gene: TRBD1; j_gene: TRBJ1-1; abundance: -; v_gene: TRBV6-6; CDR3nt: TGTGCCAGCAGGCCGTATCGACAGGGGACGAACACTGAAGCTTTCTTT; CDR3aa: CASRPYRQGTNTEAFF
d_gene: -; j_gene: TRBJ1-2; abundance: few; v_gene: TRBV5-1; CDR3nt: TGCGCCAGCAGAGGGGTTAACTATGGCTACACCTTC; CDR3aa: CASRGVNYGYTF
d_gene: TRBD1; j_gene: TRBJ2-7; abundance: once; v_gene: TRBV12-3/TRBV12-4; CDR3nt: TGTGCCAGCAGTCGGGACAGCTCCTACGAGCAGTACTTC; CDR3aa: CASSRDSSYEQYF
d_gene: -; j_gene: TRBJ1-4; abundance: -; v_gene: TRBV2; CDR3nt: TGTGCCAGCAGTGAAGCAGGGGTAGAGAATGAAAAACTGTTTTTT; CDR3aa: CASSEAGVENEKLFF
d_gene: -; j_gene: TRBJ2-2; abundance: -; v_gene: TRBV5-1; CDR3nt: TGCGCCAGCAGCCGGCGGGACCAGATGAACACCGGGGAGCTGTTTTTT; CDR3aa: CASSRRDQMNTGELFF